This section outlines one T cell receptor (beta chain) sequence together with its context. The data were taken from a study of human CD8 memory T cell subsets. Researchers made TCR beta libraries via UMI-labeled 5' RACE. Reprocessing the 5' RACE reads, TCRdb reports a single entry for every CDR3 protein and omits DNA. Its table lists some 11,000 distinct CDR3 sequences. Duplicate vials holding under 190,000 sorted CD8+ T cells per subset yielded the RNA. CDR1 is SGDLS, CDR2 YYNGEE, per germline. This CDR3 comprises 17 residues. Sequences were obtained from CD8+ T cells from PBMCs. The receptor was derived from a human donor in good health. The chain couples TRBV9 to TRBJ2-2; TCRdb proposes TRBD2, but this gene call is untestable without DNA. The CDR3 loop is CASSATIAGANTGELFF.